This is a list of T cell receptor beta chains from one sample in a study of identical twins. TCRdb independently ran MiXCR on the 5' RACE reads; one entry per CDR3 protein. The data hold about 260,000 distinct CDR3 sequences, with about 7.3% observed a single time. The data were also submitted as part of a second study, on yellow fever vaccine responses in identical twins.

Material: memory (CD45RO+) T cells sorted from blood. The receptors derive from a woman aged 18 to 35 in good health. Both conserved end residues are part of each CDR3. D genes are given only for firm matches. Where a row states a size, it is once, few, many or the class of an expanded clone; other rows omit it.

v_call: TRBV3-1
cdr3_length: 14
clone_size: few
d_call: .
j_call: TRBJ1-2
cdr3_nt: TGTGCCAGCAGCCAGCACAGGGCTGCCTATGGCTACACCTTC
cdr3_aa: CASSQHRAAYGYTF

v_call: TRBV27
cdr3_length: 15
clone_size: many
d_call: .
j_call: TRBJ2-1
cdr3_nt: TGTGCCAGCAGTCCAACGTTCAGGGGAATGAATGAGCAGTTCTTC
cdr3_aa: CASSPTFRGMNEQFF

v_call: TRBV5-1
cdr3_length: 14
clone_size: many
d_call: .
j_call: TRBJ1-2
cdr3_nt: TGCGCCAGCAGCTTGCAGGGGAGGGACTATGGCTACACCTTC
cdr3_aa: CASSLQGRDYGYTF

v_call: TRBV6-1
cdr3_length: 14
clone_size: .
d_call: .
j_call: TRBJ1-6
cdr3_nt: TGTGCCAGCAGGCGGACGGATGCCAATTCACCCCTCCACTTT
cdr3_aa: CASRRTDANSPLHF

v_call: TRBV12-3/TRBV12-4
cdr3_length: 17
clone_size: many
d_call: TRBD1
j_call: TRBJ2-3
cdr3_nt: TGTGCCAGCAGTTACCGGCAGGGGACAGTAATAACAGATACGCAGTATTTT
cdr3_aa: CASSYRQGTVITDTQYF

v_call: TRBV2
cdr3_length: 16
clone_size: few
d_call: TRBD2
j_call: TRBJ2-3
cdr3_nt: TGTGCCAGCAGTGCGGGGACTAGCGGGGGGTTAGATACGCAGTATTTT
cdr3_aa: CASSAGTSGGLDTQYF

v_call: TRBV20-1
cdr3_length: 17
clone_size: few
d_call: TRBD2
j_call: TRBJ2-5
cdr3_nt: TGCAGTGCTAGAGAACTCGCCGGGACTAGCGGGAGTGAGACCCAGTACTTC
cdr3_aa: CSARELAGTSGSETQYF

v_call: TRBV2
cdr3_length: 14
clone_size: .
d_call: TRBD2
j_call: TRBJ2-4
cdr3_nt: TGTGCCAGCAGGACTAGCGGGACCAAAAACATTCAGTACTTC
cdr3_aa: CASRTSGTKNIQYF

v_call: TRBV28
cdr3_length: 17
clone_size: .
d_call: TRBD1
j_call: TRBJ1-3
cdr3_nt: TGTGCCAGCAGTTTTGAGGCACGCAGGGGGCTAGGAAACACCATATATTTT
cdr3_aa: CASSFEARRGLGNTIYF

v_call: TRBV11-2
cdr3_length: 14
clone_size: few
d_call: TRBD1
j_call: TRBJ1-6
cdr3_nt: TGTGCCAGCAGCTTACGAGGGGGCCTTTCACCCCTCCACTTT
cdr3_aa: CASSLRGGLSPLHF

v_call: TRBV6-4
cdr3_length: 15
clone_size: few
d_call: TRBD2
j_call: TRBJ2-3
cdr3_nt: TGTGCCAGCAGTGATACGACTAGCTCCCCAGATACGCAGTATTTT
cdr3_aa: CASSDTTSSPDTQYF

v_call: TRBV10-3
cdr3_length: 14
clone_size: few
d_call: .
j_call: TRBJ2-7
cdr3_nt: TGTGCCATCAGTGCCCCCGGGGTCTCCTACGAGCAGTACTTC
cdr3_aa: CAISAPGVSYEQYF

v_call: TRBV25-1
cdr3_length: 14
clone_size: few
d_call: .
j_call: TRBJ2-1
cdr3_nt: TGTGCCACAGTTCTCGCCAAAGGAAACAATGAGCAGTTCTTC
cdr3_aa: CATVLAKGNNEQFF

v_call: TRBV20-1
cdr3_length: 15
clone_size: .
d_call: .
j_call: TRBJ2-1
cdr3_nt: TGCAGTGCAAGCCGGGACACGGACCCCTCCTATGAGCAGTTCTTC
cdr3_aa: CSASRDTDPSYEQFF

v_call: TRBV12-3/TRBV12-4
cdr3_length: 13
clone_size: .
d_call: .
j_call: TRBJ1-2
cdr3_nt: TGTGCCAGCAGTATCGGACAGACGGGTGGCTACACCTTC
cdr3_aa: CASSIGQTGGYTF

v_call: TRBV5-1
cdr3_length: 15
clone_size: many
d_call: TRBD2
j_call: TRBJ2-1
cdr3_nt: TGCGCCAGCAGCTTGGTTTGGGGACTAGCTAATGAGCAGTTCTTC
cdr3_aa: CASSLVWGLANEQFF

v_call: TRBV28
cdr3_length: 15
clone_size: many
d_call: TRBD1
j_call: TRBJ1-5
cdr3_nt: TGTGCCAGCGGGACAGGGGGACTTAGCGATCAGCCCCAGCATTTT
cdr3_aa: CASGTGGLSDQPQHF

v_call: TRBV20-1
cdr3_length: 13
clone_size: .
d_call: TRBD1
j_call: TRBJ1-6
cdr3_nt: TGCAGTGCTGGACAGGCAGTAAATTCACCCCTCCACTTT
cdr3_aa: CSAGQAVNSPLHF

v_call: TRBV27
cdr3_length: 16
clone_size: many
d_call: TRBD2
j_call: TRBJ2-2
cdr3_nt: TGTGCCAGCAGTTTAATTAGCGGGTCGAACACCGGGGAGCTGTTTTTT
cdr3_aa: CASSLISGSNTGELFF

v_call: TRBV7-8
cdr3_length: 13
clone_size: many
d_call: .
j_call: TRBJ2-7
cdr3_nt: TGTGCTAGCGTCACAGGATCCTCCTACGAGCAGTACTTC
cdr3_aa: CASVTGSSYEQYF

v_call: TRBV28
cdr3_length: 15
clone_size: few
d_call: TRBD1
j_call: TRBJ1-5
cdr3_nt: TGTGCCAGCAGTACTTACGGACAGGCGGTTCAGCCCCAGCATTTT
cdr3_aa: CASSTYGQAVQPQHF

v_call: TRBV29-1
cdr3_length: 11
clone_size: many
d_call: .
j_call: TRBJ1-1
cdr3_nt: TGCAGCGTTGGCGGGGGGTCTGAAGCTTTCTTT
cdr3_aa: CSVGGGSEAFF

v_call: TRBV20-1
cdr3_length: 13
clone_size: many
d_call: .
j_call: TRBJ1-5
cdr3_nt: TGCAGTGCTAGCCCCGACCAAGTTCAGCCCCAGCATTTT
cdr3_aa: CSASPDQVQPQHF

v_call: TRBV7-6
cdr3_length: 13
clone_size: many
d_call: .
j_call: TRBJ2-1
cdr3_nt: TGTGCCAGCAGCTTAGGTATAGCCGTTGAGCAGTTCTTC
cdr3_aa: CASSLGIAVEQFF

v_call: TRBV12-3/TRBV12-4
cdr3_length: 11
clone_size: many
d_call: .
j_call: TRBJ1-2
cdr3_nt: TGTGCCAGTAGTTTTATGTGGGGCTACACCTTC
cdr3_aa: CASSFMWGYTF

v_call: TRBV5-1
cdr3_length: 14
clone_size: .
d_call: .
j_call: TRBJ1-2
cdr3_nt: TGCGCCAGCAGCTTTCTCGACAGTAACTATGGCTACACCTTC
cdr3_aa: CASSFLDSNYGYTF

v_call: TRBV10-3
cdr3_length: 14
clone_size: .
d_call: TRBD2
j_call: TRBJ2-5
cdr3_nt: TGTGCCATCAGGGCTAGCGGGAGTTCAGAGACCCAGTACTTC
cdr3_aa: CAIRASGSSETQYF

v_call: TRBV12-1
cdr3_length: 19
clone_size: .
d_call: .
j_call: TRBJ2-7
cdr3_nt: TGTGCCAGCAGCTTTGCGGGACTAGCGGGAGGGCCGAGGGCCTACGAGCAGTACTTC
cdr3_aa: CASSFAGLAGGPRAYEQYF